Following are 20 T cell receptor beta chains from one sample sequenced in a study of OX40 agonist ivuxolimab in advanced cancers. The data were produced by immunoSEQ multiplex PCR, yet TCRdb's version contains in-frame clones alone and is incomplete. The table records about 11,000 clones, more than 75% of them present only once. The specimen comprised CD4+ or CD8+ T cells sorted from blood, sampled in a trial of the OX40 agonist ivuxolimab. These receptors all stem from an adult with an advanced solid tumor such as melanoma, head and neck, liver or kidney cancer.

The genes are TRBV29-1 and TRBJ1-1, with D tentatively TRBD1 (6 bases). Germline CDR1 SQVTM, CDR2 ANQGSEA. V lost 5 bases and J lost 4, with 14 bases in between. The length of the CDR3 is 13 residues. CDR3 residues: CSVLSGVATEAFF. DNA of the CDR3: TGCAGCGTTCTCTCAGGGGTGGCCACTGAAGCTTTCTTT.

Turning to this clone: Mismatch with germline at one junction end may stem from a read error. The chain uses TRBV10-3 and TRBJ2-3; the D is unclear. CDR3 length equals 14 residues. Germline loops: CDR1 ENHRY, CDR2 SYGVKD. CDR3 DNA sequence: TGTGCCATCAGTGAGGATCCGAACACAGATACGCGGTATTTT. This translates into CAISEDPNTDTRYF.

V and J are TRBV6-5 and TRBJ1-2, with 10 bases matching TRBD1. V lost 6 bases to trimming and J lost 4 bases; unmatched junction nucleotides: 5. CDR3 length: 14 amino acids. Germline CDR1 MNHEY, CDR2 SVGAGI. Here the CDR3 DNA reads TGTGCCAGCAGCGGACGGACAGGGGGCTATGGCTACACCTTC. Its translation is CASSGRTGGYGYTF.

This chain connects TRBV5-4 to TRBJ2-7, with D possibly being TRBD2 (6 bases). The germline V gene has CDR1 SGHNT and CDR2 YYREEE (reference sequence). The CDR3 runs to 13 residues. The V end was cut by 2 bases, the J end by 5 bases, with 11 bases between. The DNA of the CDR3 is TGTGCCAGCAGCTTTTTTACGGGGGACGAGCAGTACTTC. Translation gives CASSFFTGDEQYF.

V gene TRBV25-1 combines with J gene TRBJ2-5; 12 positions agree with TRBD1. The CDR3 loop spans 15 amino acids. V was clipped by 3 bases and J by 5 bases; unmatched bases: 4. Germline V CDR1 and CDR2: MGHDK, SYGVNS. The CDR3 loop is CASSDRDRGLETQYF. CDR3 sequence (DNA): TGTGCCAGCAGTGATAGGGACAGGGGGCTCGAGACCCAGTACTTC.

The chain carries TRBV5-5 and TRBJ2-7; D is ambiguous. Trimming stripped 0 bases from V and 2 bases from J, with 6 bases between. The CDR3 has 13 residues. The germline V gene encodes CDR1 SGHKS and CDR2 YYEKEE (reference sequence). The CDR3 here is CASSLGGTYEQYF. For the CDR3, the DNA is TGTGCCAGCAGCTTGGGCGGAACCTACGAGCAGTACTTC.

The chain links TRBV11-3 to TRBJ2-3, with D perhaps being TRBD1 or TRBD2 (5 bases each). V was clipped by 7 bases and J by 2 bases, with 13 bases between them. This CDR3 contains 14 residues. The germline CDR1 and CDR2 sequences are SGHNT and YENEEA. This CDR3 reads CASITRDHTDTQYF. In DNA form, the CDR3 reads TGTGCCAGCATAACCCGGGACCACACAGATACGCAGTATTTT.

The rearrangement joins TRBV6-5 to TRBJ1-1; possible D gene TRBD1, 6 bases. The CDR3 is made up of 14 amino acids. V was clipped by 4 bases and J by 4 bases, with 13 bases between them. In germline, CDR1 is MNHEY, CDR2 SVGAGI. In DNA, the CDR3 is TGTGCCAGCAGTTTCTCGGGGGGCCCCACTGAAGCTTTCTTT. Amino acids: CASSFSGGPTEAFF.

This clone was seen just once. This sequence joins TRBV27 and TRBJ1-1, with D perhaps matching TRBD1 (6 bases). This CDR3 has 16 residues. Germline V gives CDR1 MNHEY, CDR2 SMNVEV (reference sequence). V lost 1 base, J lost 2 bases, and 14 bases lay in between. The CDR3 loop is CASSLLTMTGNTEAFF. The DNA for the CDR3 is TGTGCCAGCAGTTTATTAACTATGACAGGAAACACTGAAGCTTTCTTT.

V gene TRBV13 combines with J gene TRBJ2-2; 12 nucleotides line up with TRBD2. This CDR3 comprises 17 residues. Unmatched junction bases numbered 9, after V lost 7 bases and J lost 3 bases. In germline, CDR1 is PRHDT, CDR2 FYEKMQ (reference sequence). For the CDR3, the DNA is TGTGCCAGCACCCTAGCGGGAGGGAACTCTTACACCGGGGAGCTGTTTTTT. As protein: CASTLAGGNSYTGELFF.

The gene calls are TRBV28 and TRBJ2-1; D is ambiguous. V dropped 1 base and J dropped 7 bases, with 8 bases sitting between them. The CDR3 sequence is 13 residues long. Germline CDR1 MDHEN, CDR2 SYDVKM. The CDR3 protein is CASSLSSLNEQFF. CDR3 nucleotide sequence: TGTGCCAGCAGTTTATCCAGCCTGAATGAGCAGTTCTTC.

The genes are TRBV9 and TRBJ2-1; D not resolved. Looked up from germline, CDR1 is SGDLS and CDR2 is YYNGEE. The CDR3 covers 15 residues. Trimming took off 0 bases at V and 3 bases at J, with 10 bases between the two ends. The CDR3 sequence is CASSVGIDNYNEQFF. DNA for the CDR3: TGTGCCAGCAGCGTAGGGATAGACAACTACAATGAGCAGTTCTTC.

V is TRBV5-6 and J is TRBJ1-6, with TRBD1 matching 9 bases. Germline V gene sequence: CDR1 SGHDT, CDR2 YYEEEE. The CDR3 runs 14 residues. J gave up 9 bases and V 0 bases, and 1 base lay outside the gene matches. The CDR3 loop is CASSLGQGGSPLHF. CDR3 bases: TGTGCCAGCAGCTTGGGACAGGGGGGTTCACCCCTCCACTTT.

V usage is TRBV15 and J usage is TRBJ2-7; D possibly uses TRBD1 or TRBD2 (5 bases each). The V gene's germline CDR1 is LNHNV and CDR2 YYDKDF (reference sequence). The germline V and J ends were trimmed by 8 bases and 6 bases, with 20 bases remaining between them. The CDR3 sequence is 14 residues long. The CDR3 loop reads CATQEVRGSLEQYF. CDR3 nucleotide sequence: TGTGCCACCCAGGAGGTTAGGGGATCTCTCGAGCAGTACTTC.

The chain links TRBV11-2 to TRBJ2-1, with 9 bases lining up with TRBD2. Germline lookup yields CDR1 SGHAT and CDR2 FQNNGV. With V trimmed by 1 base and J by 9 bases, 7 bases remained unmatched. This CDR3 has 15 residues. CDR3 residues: CASSLGSGSSSEQFF. The CDR3 coding sequence is TGTGCCAGCAGCTTAGGTAGCGGGAGTAGCTCTGAGCAGTTCTTC.

This clone appeared a few times. CDR3 sequence reads: CASSTRTAGNTEAFF. As DNA, the CDR3 is TGTGCCAGCAGCACTCGGACAGCGGGTAACACTGAAGCTTTCTTT. V and J are TRBV7-9 and TRBJ1-1; D perhaps matches TRBD1 (6 bases). The length of the CDR3 is 15 residues. Germline V CDR1 and CDR2: SEHNR, FQNEAQ (reference sequence). Deletions cut 5 bases from V and 2 bases from J, with 15 bases between.

J is TRBJ2-2 and V is TRBV2; 8 bases are a match to TRBD2. The V segment lost 4 bases and the J segment 4 bases; nucleotides outside the gene matches: 11. The CDR3 spans 17 residues. Germline V gene data show CDR1 as SNHLY and CDR2 as FYNNEI. CDR3: CASSASGIAGLTGELFF. CDR3 DNA sequence: TGTGCCAGCAGTGCATCTGGGATAGCGGGACTCACCGGGGAGCTGTTTTTT.

J is TRBJ2-1 and V is TRBV7-8; TRBD2 matches at 13 bases. The J segment lost 7 bases and the V segment lost 3 bases, leaving 3 bases of the junction unmatched. Germline V gene sequence: CDR1 SGHVS, CDR2 FQNEAQ. This CDR3 region has 15 residues. CDR3 protein: CASSLGLAGLNEQFF. The CDR3 nucleotides are TGTGCCAGCAGCTTGGGACTAGCGGGACTTAATGAGCAGTTCTTC.

The rearrangement uses TRBV10-3 and TRBJ2-2; D is possibly TRBD1 or TRBD2 (5 bases each). Germline loops: CDR1 ENHRY, CDR2 SYGVKD. This CDR3 has 17 residues. Trimming pared 0 bases from V and 2 bases from J, leaving 13 bases between. CDR3 DNA: TGTGCCATCAGTGAGTCGAGGGGTGATCCCAACACCGGGGAGCTGTTTTTT. Translation: CAISESRGDPNTGELFF.

This sequence joins TRBV9 and TRBJ2-7, with a weak D call TRBD2 (7 bases). V was pared by 3 bases and J by 5 bases, with 18 bases between. Looked up from germline, CDR1 is SGDLS and CDR2 is YYNGEE. This CDR3 has 15 residues. CDR3 amino acids: CASSAGGGTTDEQYF. Written as DNA, the CDR3 is TGTGCCAGCAGCGCCGGAGGGGGGACTACAGACGAGCAGTACTTC.